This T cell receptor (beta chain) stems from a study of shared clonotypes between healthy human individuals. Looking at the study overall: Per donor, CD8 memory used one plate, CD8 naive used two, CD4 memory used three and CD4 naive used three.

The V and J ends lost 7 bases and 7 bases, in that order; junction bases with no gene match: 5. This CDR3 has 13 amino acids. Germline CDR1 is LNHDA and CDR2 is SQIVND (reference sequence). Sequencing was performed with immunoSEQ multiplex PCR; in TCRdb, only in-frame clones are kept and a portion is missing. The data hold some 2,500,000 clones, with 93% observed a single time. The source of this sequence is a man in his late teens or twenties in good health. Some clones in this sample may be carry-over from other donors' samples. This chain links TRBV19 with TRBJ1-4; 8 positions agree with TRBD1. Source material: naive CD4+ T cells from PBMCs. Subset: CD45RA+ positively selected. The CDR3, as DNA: TGTGCCAGTAAACAGGGGGTTGGTGAAAAACTGTTTTTT. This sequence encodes CASKQGVGEKLFF.